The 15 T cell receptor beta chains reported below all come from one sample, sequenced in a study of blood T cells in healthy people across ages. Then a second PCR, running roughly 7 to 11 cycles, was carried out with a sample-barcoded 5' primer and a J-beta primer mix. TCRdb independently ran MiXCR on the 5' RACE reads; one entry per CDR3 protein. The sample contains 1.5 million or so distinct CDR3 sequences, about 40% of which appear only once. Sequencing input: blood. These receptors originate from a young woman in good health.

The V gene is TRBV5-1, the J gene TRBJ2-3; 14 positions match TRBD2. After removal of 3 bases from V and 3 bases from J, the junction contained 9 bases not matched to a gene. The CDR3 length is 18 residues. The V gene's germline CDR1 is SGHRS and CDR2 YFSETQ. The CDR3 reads CASSSGTSGGRGTDTQYF. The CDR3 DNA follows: TGCGCCAGCAGCTCAGGGACTAGCGGGGGCCGGGGAACAGATACGCAGTATTTT.

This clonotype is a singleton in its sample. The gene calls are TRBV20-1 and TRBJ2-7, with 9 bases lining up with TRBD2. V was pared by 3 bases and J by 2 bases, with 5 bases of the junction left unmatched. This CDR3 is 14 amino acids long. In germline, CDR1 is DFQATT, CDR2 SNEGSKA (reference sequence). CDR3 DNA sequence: TGCAGTGCTAGCCCTAGCGGGGCGGCCTACGAGCAGTACTTC. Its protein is CSASPSGAAYEQYF.

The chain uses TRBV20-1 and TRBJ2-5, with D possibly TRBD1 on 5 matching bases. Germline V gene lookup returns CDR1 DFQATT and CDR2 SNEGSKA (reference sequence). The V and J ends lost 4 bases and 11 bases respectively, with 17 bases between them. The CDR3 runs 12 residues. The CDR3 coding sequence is TGCAGTGCTATACAATCGGACAATGAGCAGTACTTC. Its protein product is CSAIQSDNEQYF.

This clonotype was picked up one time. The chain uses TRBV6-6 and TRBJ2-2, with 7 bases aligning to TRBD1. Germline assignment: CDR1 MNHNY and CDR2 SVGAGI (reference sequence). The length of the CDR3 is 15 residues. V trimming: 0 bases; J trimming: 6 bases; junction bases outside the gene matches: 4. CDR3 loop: CASSYSQGKAGELFF. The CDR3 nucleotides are TGTGCCAGCAGTTACTCACAGGGGAAAGCCGGGGAGCTGTTTTTT.

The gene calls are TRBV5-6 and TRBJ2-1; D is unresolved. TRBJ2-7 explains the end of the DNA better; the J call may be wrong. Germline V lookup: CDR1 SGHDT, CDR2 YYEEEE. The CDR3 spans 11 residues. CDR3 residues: CASSSRFEQYF. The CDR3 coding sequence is TGTGCCAGCAGCTCCCGATTCGAGCAGTACTTC.

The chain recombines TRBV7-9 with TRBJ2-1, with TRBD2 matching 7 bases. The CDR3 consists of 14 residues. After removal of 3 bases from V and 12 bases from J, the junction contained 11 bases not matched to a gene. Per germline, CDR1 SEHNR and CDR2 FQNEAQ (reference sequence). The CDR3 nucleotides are TGTGCCAGCAGCTTGGACGGGCCATCGGGGGGGCAGTTCTTC. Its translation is CASSLDGPSGGQFF.

The CDR3 DNA reads TGTGCCAGCAGTTTAGACAGGGCAACGGTGGGGAGAACTGAAGCTTTCTTT. Amino acids: CASSLDRATVGRTEAFF. The genes are TRBV27 and TRBJ1-1; 7 bases match TRBD1. CDR3 length: 17 amino acids. With V trimmed by 2 bases and J by 5 bases, 14 bases remained unmatched. Per the germline V gene, CDR1 is MNHEY and CDR2 is SMNVEV (reference sequence).

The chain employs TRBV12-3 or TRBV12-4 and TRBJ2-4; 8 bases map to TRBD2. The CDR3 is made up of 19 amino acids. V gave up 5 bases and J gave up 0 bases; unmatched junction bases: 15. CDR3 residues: CASSPLQGRGDLAKNIQYF. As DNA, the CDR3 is TGTGCCAGCAGTCCGCTCCAGGGGCGGGGGGACCTAGCCAAAAACATTCAGTACTTC.

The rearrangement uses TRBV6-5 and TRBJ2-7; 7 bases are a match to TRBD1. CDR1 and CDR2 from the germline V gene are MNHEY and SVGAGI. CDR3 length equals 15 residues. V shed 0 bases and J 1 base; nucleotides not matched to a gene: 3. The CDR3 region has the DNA TGTGCCAGCAGTTACTCAGGGACAGATTCCTACGAGCAGTACTTC. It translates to CASSYSGTDSYEQYF.

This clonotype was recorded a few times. The CDR3: CASSYSEAATDTQYF. For the CDR3, the DNA is TGTGCCAGCAGTTACTCAGAGGCGGCGACAGATACGCAGTATTTT. V is TRBV6-6 and J is TRBJ2-3; D gene uncertain. Germline V gene data show CDR1 as MNHNY and CDR2 as SVGAGI (reference sequence). The length of the CDR3 is 15 residues. V shed 0 bases and J shed 3 bases, with 10 bases lying between them.

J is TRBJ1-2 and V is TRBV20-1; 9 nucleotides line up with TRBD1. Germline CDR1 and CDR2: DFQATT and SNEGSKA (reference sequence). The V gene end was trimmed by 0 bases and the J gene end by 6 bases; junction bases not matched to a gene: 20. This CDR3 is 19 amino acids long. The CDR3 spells CSARDWTGQGLGEVNGYTF. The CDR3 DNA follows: TGCAGTGCTAGAGATTGGACGGGACAGGGCCTTGGTGAGGTCAATGGCTACACCTTC.

In DNA, the CDR3 is TGTGCCAGCAGTGACGGGACAGGGGCCTACGACGAGCAGTACTTC. The encoded protein is CASSDGTGAYDEQYF. The rearrangement uses TRBV2 and TRBJ2-7, with 10 bases identical to TRBD1. V trimming: 3 bases; J trimming: 5 bases; junction bases outside the gene matches: 7. Per the germline V gene, CDR1 is SNHLY and CDR2 is FYNNEI. This CDR3 is built from 15 residues.

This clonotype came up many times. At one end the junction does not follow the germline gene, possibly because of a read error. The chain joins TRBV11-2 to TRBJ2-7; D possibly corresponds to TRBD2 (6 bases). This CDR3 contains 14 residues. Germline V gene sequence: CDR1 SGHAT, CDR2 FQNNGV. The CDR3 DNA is TGCGCCAGCAGCCTGGGACTTCTCTCCTACGAGCAGTACTTC. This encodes CASSLGLLSYEQYF.

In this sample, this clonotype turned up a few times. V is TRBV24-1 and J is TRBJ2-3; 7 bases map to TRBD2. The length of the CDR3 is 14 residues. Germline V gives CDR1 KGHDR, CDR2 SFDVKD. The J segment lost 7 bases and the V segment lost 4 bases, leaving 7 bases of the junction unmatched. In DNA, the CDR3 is TGTGCCACCAGTGAAACGGGAGGAGGTCATACGCAGTATTTT. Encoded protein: CATSETGGGHTQYF.

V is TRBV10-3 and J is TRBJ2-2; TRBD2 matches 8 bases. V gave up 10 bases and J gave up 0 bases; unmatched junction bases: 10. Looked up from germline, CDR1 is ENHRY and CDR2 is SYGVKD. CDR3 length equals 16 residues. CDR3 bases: TGTGCCACCTCGGGGGGGACCCACGCGAACACCGGGGAGCTGTTTTTT. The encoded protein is CATSGGTHANTGELFF.